This T cell receptor (beta chain) was retrieved from a study of T cells in Graves' hyperthyroidism and ophthalmopathy. Findings and limits, study-wide: Blood shared most expanded thyroid clonotypes above 0.001.

In this sample, this clonotype turned up many times. Its specificity is unknown. Enrolled ophthalmopathy patients presented with a Clinical Activity Score of at least 3, a NOSPECS grade of at least 4, and disease duration under 3 months. RNA transcripts yielded amplified TCR beta CDR3 regions. First-round RT-PCR with HTBI primers amplified the TCR CDR3 region. TCRdb re-analysed the multiplex PCR reads in MiXCR, keeping a single row per CDR3 protein. The sample consists of about 410,000 distinct CDR3 sequences, about 15% of them appearing once. The CDR3 consists of 13 residues. The V end was cut by 3 bases, the J end by 12 bases, with 16 bases between. Germline CDR1 reads SGHKS; CDR2 reads YYEKEE (reference sequence).

The chain is built from TRBV5-5 and TRBJ2-1; D possibly uses TRBD1 or TRBD2 (6 bases each). The sequenced sample consisted of blood. The sequence derives from a man between 18 and 29 years old with Graves' ophthalmopathy. The CDR3 DNA reads as TGTGCCAGCAGCTGGAACCGGGGGCCCGGGCAGTTCTTC. It codes for CASSWNRGPGQFF.